The rows below give T cell receptor beta chains drawn from one sample of a study of shared clonotypes between healthy human individuals. The method was immunoSEQ multiplex PCR; TCRdb's version includes in-frame clones alone and lacks a portion of them. The sample has 1.4 million or so clones; approximately 98.5% are singletons. The source material was naive CD4+ T cells sorted from blood. These receptor sequences come from a man aged 25-40 years in good health. Both conserved end residues are part of each CDR3. The D gene is left open where the match is weak. Part of the rows lack a size; the others show once, few, many or a class for expanded clones.

v_call	j_call	clone_size	d_call	cdr3_aa	cdr3_nt
TRBV28	TRBJ2-3	NA	NA	CAILRGRTSTDTQYF	TGTGCCATACTTCGTGGGAGAACTAGCACAGATACGCAGTATTTT
TRBV5-4	TRBJ2-7	NA	NA	CASSIGAWTNYEQYF	TGTGCCAGCAGCATTGGTGCGTGGACCAACTACGAGCAGTACTTC
TRBV28	TRBJ1-2	NA	TRBD1	CASSQRDRESGGYTF	TGTGCCAGCAGCCAACGGGACAGGGAATCTGGGGGCTACACCTTC
TRBV28	TRBJ2-5	NA	TRBD2	CASRLAGEIETQYF	TGTGCCAGCAGGCTAGCGGGAGAGATAGAGACCCAGTACTTC
TRBV10-2	TRBJ1-3	NA	NA	CATTDSGNTIYF	TGCGCCACCACAGACTCTGGAAACACCATATATTTT
TRBV27	TRBJ2-7	NA	TRBD2	CASSSGLAGGGYEQYF	TGTGCCAGCAGTTCGGGACTAGCGGGGGGAGGGTACGAGCAGTACTTC
TRBV28	TRBJ2-2	NA	NA	CASSPPRGQRSGELFF	TGTGCCAGCAGTCCGCCCCGGGGGCAGCGAAGCGGGGAGCTGTTTTTT
TRBV19	TRBJ2-2	NA	NA	CAARSQGVMSGELFF	TGTGCCGCCCGATCTCAGGGTGTCATGTCCGGGGAGCTGTTTTTT
TRBV9	TRBJ2-7	NA	TRBD2	CASSVDLAGGTLAEQYF	TGTGCCAGCAGCGTAGATCTAGCGGGAGGTACGTTGGCCGAGCAGTACTTC
TRBV28	TRBJ1-3	NA	NA	CASRGEHTIYF	TGTGCCAGCAGGGGGGAGCACACCATATATTTT
TRBV18	TRBJ1-2	once	TRBD1	CASSPDRDRGYTF	TGTGCCAGCTCACCTGACAGGGATAGAGGCTACACCTTC
TRBV11-3	TRBJ2-1	NA	NA	CASSLTGSYNEQFF	TGTGCCAGCAGCCTTACCGGCTCTTACAATGAGCAGTTCTTC
TRBV27	TRBJ2-7	NA	NA	CASSLNIGYEQYF	TGTGCCAGCAGTTTAAATATCGGGTACGAGCAGTACTTC
TRBV15	TRBJ1-4	NA	TRBD1	CATSRRWTGRSPTNEKLFF	TGTGCCACCAGCAGACGGTGGACAGGGCGATCCCCAACTAATGAAAAACTGTTTTTT
TRBV14	TRBJ2-1	NA	TRBD2	CASSRRSGGFDEQFF	TGTGCCAGCAGTAGACGGTCGGGAGGGTTCGATGAGCAGTTCTTC
TRBV7-6	TRBJ2-2	NA	TRBD2	CASSLTSGNTGELFF	TGTGCCAGCAGCTTAACTAGCGGGAACACCGGGGAGCTGTTTTTT
TRBV7-2	TRBJ2-7	NA	TRBD2	CASVSGSRYEQYF	TGTGCCAGCGTCAGCGGGAGTAGGTACGAGCAGTACTTC
TRBV11-2	TRBJ2-1	NA	TRBD2	CASSTFSGGRGSYNEQFF	TGTGCCAGCAGTACCTTTAGCGGGGGGAGAGGATCCTACAATGAGCAGTTCTTC
TRBV5-5	TRBJ2-3	NA	NA	CASSLLQFTDTQYF	TGTGCCAGCAGCTTGTTACAGTTCACAGATACGCAGTATTTT
TRBV9	TRBJ2-2	NA	NA	CASSPRSGYTGELFF	TGTGCCAGCAGCCCGAGGTCAGGGTACACCGGGGAGCTGTTTTTT
TRBV5-1	TRBJ2-3	NA	TRBD2	CASSFAGRAPDTQYF	TGCGCCAGCAGCTTTGCAGGGAGGGCCCCAGATACGCAGTATTTT
TRBV5-4	TRBJ2-7	NA	TRBD2	CASSLTLGGPYEQYF	TGTGCCAGCAGCCTAACGTTGGGAGGGCCCTACGAGCAGTACTTC
TRBV19	TRBJ2-3	NA	TRBD1	CASSITGGGTDTQYF	TGTGCCAGTAGTATAACAGGGGGCGGCACAGATACGCAGTATTTT
TRBV10-2	TRBJ1-5	NA	NA	CATSRGVNSNQPQHF	TGCGCCACTTCCCGGGGGGTGAATAGCAATCAGCCCCAGCATTTT
TRBV5-1	TRBJ2-5	once	TRBD2	CASSSGLAGEAETQYF	TGCGCCAGCAGCAGCGGACTAGCGGGAGAGGCCGAGACCCAGTACTTC
TRBV9	TRBJ2-3	NA	NA	CASNQGKDVDTQYF	TGTGCCAGCAACCAGGGGAAGGACGTGGATACGCAGTATTTT
TRBV29-1	TRBJ2-3	NA	NA	CSVEGRRPSTDTQYF	TGCAGCGTTGAAGGGCGGCGGCCAAGCACAGATACGCAGTATTTT
TRBV19	TRBJ1-2	NA	NA	CASSPGRVDGYTF	TGTGCCAGTAGCCCGGGCCGGGTTGACGGCTACACCTTC
TRBV5-5	TRBJ1-5	NA	NA	CASSLTGLGGTPQHF	TGTGCCAGCAGCTTGACAGGCTTGGGGGGTACGCCCCAGCATTTT
TRBV5-1	TRBJ2-5	NA	TRBD1	CASSPGQGTGETQYF	TGCGCCAGCAGCCCCGGACAGGGAACGGGAGAGACCCAGTACTTC
TRBV7-2	TRBJ1-5	NA	NA	CASSREGGQPQHF	TGTGCCAGCAGCCGGGAGGGTGGTCAGCCCCAGCATTTT
TRBV5-1	TRBJ1-1	once	TRBD1	CASSLRRQGYTEAFF	TGCGCCAGCAGCCTCCGTAGACAGGGGTACACTGAAGCTTTCTTT
TRBV10-3	TRBJ2-2	NA	NA	CATQTQTNTGELFF	TGTGCCACCCAGACACAAACGAACACCGGGGAGCTGTTTTTT
TRBV27	TRBJ2-3	NA	TRBD2	CASSGRTSSDTQYF	TGTGCCAGCAGCGGACGGACTAGTTCAGATACGCAGTATTTT
TRBV6-1	TRBJ2-2	NA	NA	CASRREANTGELFF	TGTGCCAGCCGCAGGGAGGCGAACACCGGGGAGCTGTTTTTT
TRBV19	TRBJ1-1	NA	NA	CASRRLRAEGTEAFF	TGTGCCAGTAGAAGGCTCAGGGCGGAGGGCACTGAAGCTTTCTTT
TRBV25-1	TRBJ1-1	NA	NA	CASRGGGRNTEAFF	TGTGCCAGCAGGGGAGGGGGACGGAACACTGAAGCTTTCTTT
TRBV18	TRBJ2-7	NA	TRBD1	CASSPSSTDRGWMYSYEQYF	TGTGCCAGCTCACCCTCCTCCACGGACAGGGGGTGGATGTACTCCTACGAGCAGTACTTC
TRBV19	TRBJ2-7	NA	NA	CASSFGRGFGEQYF	TGTGCCAGTAGTTTCGGTCGGGGGTTCGGCGAGCAGTACTTC
TRBV9	TRBJ2-1	NA	TRBD1	CASSVEDRGFDEQFF	TGTGCCAGCAGCGTAGAGGACAGGGGTTTCGATGAGCAGTTCTTC
TRBV2	TRBJ2-1	NA	NA	CASSGQIDEQFF	TGTGCCAGCAGTGGACAGATCGATGAGCAGTTCTTC
TRBV6-1	TRBJ2-7	NA	TRBD1	CASDRDRVYEQYF	TGTGCCAGCGACCGGGACAGGGTATACGAGCAGTACTTC
TRBV2	TRBJ2-6	NA	NA	CASSGSYRTGANVLTF	TGTGCCAGCAGTGGGAGTTACAGAACTGGGGCCAACGTCCTGACTTTC
TRBV18	TRBJ2-5	NA	TRBD1	CASSPRAGGQETQYF	TGTGCCAGCTCACCACGGGCAGGGGGACAAGAGACCCAGTACTTC
TRBV10-3	TRBJ2-7	few	NA	CAISVGSRLSYEQYF	TGTGCCATCAGTGTAGGGAGTCGGTTGTCTTACGAGCAGTACTTC
TRBV10-3	TRBJ2-1	NA	NA	CAISDRGRHNEQFF	TGTGCCATCAGTGACAGGGGTCGTCACAATGAGCAGTTCTTC
TRBV5-1	TRBJ1-2	NA	TRBD1	CASSLWGTGATGNYGYTF	TGCGCCAGCAGCTTGTGGGGGACAGGGGCGACCGGCAACTATGGCTACACCTTC
TRBV7-2	TRBJ2-2	NA	TRBD1	CASSLAGTANTGELFF	TGTGCCAGCAGCTTAGCAGGGACAGCGAACACCGGGGAGCTGTTTTTT
TRBV5-5	TRBJ2-1	NA	TRBD2	CASSFSGRADYNEQFF	TGTGCCAGCAGCTTCAGCGGGAGGGCCGACTACAATGAGCAGTTCTTC